This T cell receptor beta chain emerged from a study of blood T cells in healthy people across ages. With a J-beta primer mix and a sample-barcoded 5' primer, a second PCR ran about 6 to 11 cycles. TCRdb fed the 5' RACE reads into MiXCR, producing one record per CDR3 protein. The repertoire includes approximately 1.5 million distinct CDR3 sequences, roughly two fifths of them detected once, and approximately 4% sits in the top ten. Between the trimmed V and J ends, which lost 5 bases and 2 bases, there was a span of 12 bases. Germline V gene lookup returns CDR1 SGHTA and CDR2 FQGNSA. The CDR3 contains 14 residues.

The J gene is TRBJ2-5, the V gene TRBV7-2, with D uncertain. Sequencing used blood. This clonotype was sampled from a woman between 18 and 30 years old in good health. The CDR3 sequence: CASSPKLGQETQYF. CDR3 nucleotide sequence: TGTGCCAGCAGCCCCAAGTTGGGGCAAGAGACCCAGTACTTC.